A single sample is the source of the 19 T cell receptor beta chains below, sequenced in a study of blood T cell repertoires in COVID-19. Clones were sequenced by immunoSEQ multiplex PCR, and TCRdb holds only the in-frame ones, with some missing. The sample includes roughly 260,000 clones, about four fifths seen only once; the top ten take around 3.5%. Specimen: PBMCs or T cells enriched from blood (not recorded which). The receptor source for this set is a woman aged 40-49 years who had been exposed to COVID-19.

The rearrangement uses TRBV18 and TRBJ1-1; D call uncertain. Germline CDR1 and CDR2: KGHSH and LQKENI. The CDR3 length is 14 residues. The V and J ends lost 3 bases and 4 bases respectively, with 12 bases between them. The CDR3 nucleotides are TGTGCCAGCTCACCCCTAGACCGGGGCACTGAAGCTTTCTTT. Protein sequence: CASSPLDRGTEAFF.

The V gene is TRBV5-1, the J gene TRBJ2-5; tentative D call: TRBD1 (6 bases). V lost 0 bases, J lost 5 bases, and 14 bases lay in between. This CDR3 contains 15 residues. Germline CDR1 reads SGHRS; CDR2 reads YFSETQ. The CDR3 reads CASSLELGAQETQYF. CDR3 nucleotides: TGCGCCAGCAGCTTGGAATTGGGGGCTCAGGAGACCCAGTACTTC. The variable domain in full, completed from reference TRBV5-1 and TRBJ2-5, reads KAGVTQTPRYLIKTRGQQVTLSCSPISGHRSVSWYQQTPGQGLQFLFEYFSETQRNKGNFPGRFSGRQFSNSRSEMNVSTLELGDSALYLCASSLELGAQETQYFGPGTRLLVL.

V usage is TRBV6-2 or TRBV6-3 and J usage is TRBJ1-6; 8 bases match TRBD1. Germline V gene sequence: CDR1 MNHEY, CDR2 SVGEGT. There are 17 residues in the CDR3. The V segment lost 6 bases and the J segment 3 bases; nucleotides outside the gene matches: 10. The CDR3 bases are TGTGCCAGCAGACCTGACAGGGGAGGCCACTATAATTCACCCCTCCACTTT. This gives the protein CASRPDRGGHYNSPLHF.

This clone was observed a single time. The chain couples TRBV2 to TRBJ1-2; D is possibly TRBD1 (5 bases). Looked up from germline, CDR1 is SNHLY and CDR2 is FYNNEI. The CDR3 contains 14 residues. Trimming pared 7 bases from V and 2 bases from J, leaving 14 bases between. CDR3 DNA sequence: TGTGCCAGCATCCCTAATGGGGGGAACTATGGCTACACCTTC. It is translated as CASIPNGGNYGYTF. Full variable domain (missing parts from reference TRBV2 and TRBJ1-2): EPEVTQTPSHQVTQMGQEVILRCVPISNHLYFYWYRQILGQKVEFLVSFYNNEISEKSEIFDDQFSVERPDGSNFTLKIRSTKLEDSAMYFCASIPNGGNYGYTFGSGTRLTVV.

This clone was found a few times. The genes are TRBV3-1 (or the pseudogene TRBV3-2) and TRBJ1-5; D remains unclear. In germline, CDR1 is LGHDT, CDR2 YNNKEL (reference sequence). The ends were cut back, 4 bases at V and 3 bases at J, with 13 bases in the middle. The CDR3 runs 15 residues. The CDR3 DNA reads as TGTGCCAGCAGCCCCGCGGGAGGGTCCAATCAGCCCCAGCATTTT. It specifies CASSPAGGSNQPQHF.

The V and J genes are TRBV7-2 and TRBJ2-3; TRBD1 matches at 10 bases. With 5 bases clipped from V and 4 bases from J, the junction kept 3 bases outside the gene matches. This CDR3 has 14 residues. The germline V gene has CDR1 SGHTA and CDR2 FQGNSA. CDR3 sequence (DNA): TGTGCCAGCAGCGGGGACAGGGGCCCAGATACGCAGTATTTT. It encodes CASSGDRGPDTQYF.

This clone showed up just a few times. The rearrangement joins TRBV28 to TRBJ2-3; 7 bases are shared with TRBD1. This CDR3 comprises 15 residues. V lost 5 bases to trimming and J lost 2 bases; unmatched junction nucleotides: 7. Germline-derived CDR1 and CDR2 are MDHEN and SYDVKM. The CDR3 here is CASSPRDSNTDTQYF. The CDR3 nucleotides are TGTGCCAGCAGTCCCCGGGACAGTAACACAGATACGCAGTATTTT.

The chain joins TRBV18 to TRBJ1-5, with TRBD1 identical over 9 bases. The CDR3 totals 18 residues. Trimming took 2 bases from V and 1 from J; bases not matched to a gene: 9. Germline CDR1 KGHSH, CDR2 LQKENI. The CDR3 loop is CASSPVGQGQGSNQPQHF. The CDR3, as DNA: TGTGCCAGCTCACCAGTAGGTCAGGGACAGGGAAGCAATCAGCCCCAGCATTTT.

Written as DNA, the CDR3 is TGTGCCAGCAGCTTAGAGGGGGGACAGGGTAGGGTGAACACTGAAGCTTTCTTT. Translated: CASSLEGGQGRVNTEAFF. The chain is built from TRBV5-5 and TRBJ1-1, with 9 positions matching TRBD1. CDR1 and CDR2 from the germline V gene are SGHKS and YYEKEE (reference sequence). Germline trimming cut 2 bases from V and 0 bases from J; bases unmatched to any gene: 11. CDR3 length equals 18 residues.

The gene calls are TRBV7-2 and TRBJ1-5; D not certain. Trimming left V 5 bases short and J 2 bases short, with 7 bases between. The CDR3 loop spans 13 amino acids. Germline CDR1 and CDR2: SGHTA and FQGNSA. The CDR3 loop reads CASSAAGNQPQHF. The CDR3 DNA follows: TGTGCCAGCAGCGCTGCGGGCAATCAGCCCCAGCATTTT.

The J gene is TRBJ2-2, the V gene TRBV10-1, with 8 bases matching TRBD2. CDR3 size: 15 residues. The germline CDR1 and CDR2 sequences are WNHNN and SYGVQD (reference sequence). J lost 6 bases, V lost 7 bases, and 10 bases had no gene match. The CDR3 protein is CASIRRPSGSGELFF. For the CDR3, the DNA is TGCGCCAGCATTAGAAGACCTAGCGGGTCCGGGGAGCTGTTTTTT.

This clone has just one count. This sequence joins TRBV2 and TRBJ2-2; TRBD1 matches 8 bases. The V and J ends lost 11 bases and 7 bases, in that order; junction bases with no gene match: 12. The CDR3 length is 14 residues. From germline, CDR1 is SNHLY and CDR2 FYNNEI. CDR3 residues: CAGNQGALGGELFF. The CDR3 DNA follows: TGTGCCGGAAACCAGGGGGCGCTTGGCGGGGAGCTGTTTTTT.

V is TRBV7-2 and J is TRBJ1-2; D unresolved. CDR1 SGHTA and CDR2 FQGNSA come from the germline V gene. The length of the CDR3 is 17 residues. Trimming cost V 2 bases and J 0 bases, with 16 bases left between them. As DNA, the CDR3 is TGTGCCAGCAGCTTAATGGCCAGGACTTCAGCTAACTATGGCTACACCTTC. This translates into CASSLMARTSANYGYTF.

A single count supports this clone. This chain uses TRBV28 with TRBJ2-6; 8 bases are a match to TRBD1. V gave up 3 bases and J gave up 2 bases; unmatched junction bases: 6. The CDR3 is 17 amino acids. Germline assignment: CDR1 MDHEN and CDR2 SYDVKM. Here the CDR3 DNA reads TGTGCCAGCAGTTTTTCAGGGGGCGCGGCTGGGGCCAACGTCCTGACTTTC. It is translated as CASSFSGGAAGANVLTF.

The V gene is TRBV7-6, the J gene TRBJ2-5, with D perhaps TRBD1 (5 bases). CDR3 length equals 15 residues. The ends were cut back, 1 base at V and 4 bases at J, with 13 bases in the middle. Per germline, CDR1 SGHVS and CDR2 FNYEAQ. The CDR3: CASSLGGTSPETQYF. The DNA of the CDR3 is TGTGCCAGCAGCTTAGGGGGCACCTCCCCAGAGACCCAGTACTTC. Filled out from reference TRBV7-6 and TRBJ2-5, the complete variable domain reads GAGVSQSPRYKVTKRGQDVALRCDPISGHVSLYWYRQALGQGPEFLTYFNYEAQQDKSGLPNDRFSAERPEGSISTLTIQRTEQRDSAMYRCASSLGGTSPETQYFGPGTRLLVL.

The V and J genes are TRBV11-2 and TRBJ2-7, with 7 bases fitting TRBD1. Germline lookup yields CDR1 SGHAT and CDR2 FQNNGV. The CDR3 covers 15 residues. The J segment lost 7 bases and the V segment lost 0 bases, leaving 9 bases of the junction unmatched. The DNA for the CDR3 is TGTGCCAGCAGCTTAGATGGACAGGTGGTAGGAGAGCAGTACTTC. Amino acid sequence: CASSLDGQVVGEQYF.

The gene calls are TRBV25-1 and TRBJ1-4, with TRBD1 as a possible D gene (6 bases). Trimming took off 2 bases at V and 5 bases at J, with 12 bases between the two ends. CDR3 length equals 15 residues. Germline V gene data show CDR1 as MGHDK and CDR2 as SYGVNS. The CDR3 spells CASSEGLRGNEKLFF. DNA of the CDR3: TGTGCCAGCAGTGAAGGGCTTAGGGGGAATGAAAAACTGTTTTTT.

J is TRBJ2-7 and V is TRBV6-5, with TRBD2 matching over 11 bases. Germline trimming cut 6 bases from V and 2 bases from J; bases unmatched to any gene: 6. Germline V lookup: CDR1 MNHEY, CDR2 SVGAGI. The CDR3 runs to 15 residues. CDR3 DNA: TGTGCCAGCAGAGACCTGGGACTAGCGGCCTACGAGCAGTACTTC. Its translation: CASRDLGLAAYEQYF.

Concerning this clone itself: The sample holds other DNA sequences that translate to the same CDR3. The chain is built from TRBV2 and TRBJ1-5, with TRBD1 matching 7 bases. The CDR3 has 14 residues. With 4 bases clipped from V and 2 bases from J, the junction kept 2 bases outside the gene matches. In germline, CDR1 is SNHLY, CDR2 FYNNEI. The CDR3 sequence is CASSGQGGNQPQHF. DNA of the CDR3: TGTGCCAGCAGTGGACAGGGTGGCAATCAGCCCCAGCATTTT.